This T cell receptor (beta chain) was recorded in a study of T cell responses to AZD1222 COVID-19 vaccine. The germline CDR1 and CDR2 sequences are MDHEN and SYDVKM. The CDR3 sequence is 15 residues long. Trimming took 5 bases from V and 2 from J; bases not matched to a gene: 8. Sequencing used immunoSEQ multiplex PCR; TCRdb keeps in-frame clones, though not all of them. The sample carries about 140,000 clones, about 93% recorded once. The source of this sequence is an adult in good health. This specimen consisted of peripheral blood, obtained on day 0 of AZD1222 vaccination. The chain uses TRBV28 and TRBJ2-5; 7 bases map to TRBD1. In DNA, the CDR3 is TGTGCCAGCAGTCTCCGGGACAGAATTCAAGAGACCCAGTACTTC. This sequence encodes CASSLRDRIQETQYF. Complete variable domain (other parts from reference TRBV28 and TRBJ2-5): DVKVTQSSRYLVKRTGEKVFLECVQDMDHENMFWYRQDPGLGLRLIYFSYDVKMKEKGDIPEGYSVSREKKERFSLILESASTNQTSMYLCASSLRDRIQETQYFGPGTRLLVL.